A selection of T cell receptor beta chains follows, all from one sample in a study of blood T cell repertoires in COVID-19. TCRdb's copy holds only in-frame clones and misses some; the assay was immunoSEQ multiplex PCR. The sample lists 150,000 to 200,000 clones, around 83% seen once, with approximately 25% in the top ten. Sequenced: PBMCs or T cells enriched from blood (not recorded which). The receptors shown here come from a woman in her forties in a cohort exposed to, infected with or recovered from COVID-19 (not recorded which). Both conserved end residues are part of each CDR3. Fields, in order: J gene, clone size, D gene, CDR3 length, V gene, CDR3 protein, CDR3 DNA. The D gene is left open where the match is weak. The size field is filled for only some rows; it gives once, few, many or a size class.

>TRBJ2-7|.|TRBD2|15|TRBV27
CASSFPGTSVYEQYF
TGTGCCAGCAGTTTCCCCGGGACTAGCGTCTACGAGCAGTACTTC
>TRBJ1-4|.|.|15|TRBV4-2
CASSQDQGLNEKLFF
TGTGCCAGCAGCCAAGATCAGGGCCTTAATGAAAAACTGTTTTTT
>TRBJ1-5|.|.|13|TRBV4-2
CASSLGSASPQHF
TGTGCCAGCAGCCTCGGGTCAGCATCGCCCCAGCATTTT
>TRBJ2-7|.|TRBD1|15|TRBV5-5
CASSSVQAGGYEQYF
TGTGCCAGCAGCTCCGTCCAGGCAGGGGGCTACGAGCAGTACTTC
>TRBJ1-2|.|.|13|TRBV6-5
CASSYSSRDGYTF
TGTGCCAGCAGTTACTCGAGCAGGGATGGCTACACCTTC
>TRBJ1-1|.|TRBD1|16|TRBV4-3
CASSQGTVDRVTEAFF
TGCGCCAGCAGCCAGGGGACTGTCGACAGGGTGACTGAAGCTTTCTTT
>TRBJ1-2|.|.|14|TRBV6-1
CASSEDRRGYGYTF
TGTGCCAGCAGTGAAGACAGGAGGGGCTATGGCTACACCTTC
>TRBJ2-3|.|TRBD2|16|TRBV5-1
CASSLRLAGDADTQYF
TGCGCCAGCAGCTTAAGACTAGCGGGGGACGCGGATACGCAGTATTTT
>TRBJ2-3|.|.|13|TRBV15
CATAKFRVDTQYF
TGTGCCACCGCCAAGTTTCGGGTGGATACGCAGTATTTT
>TRBJ1-1|.|.|13|TRBV2
CASRARGGAEAFF
TGTGCCAGCAGGGCGAGGGGAGGGGCTGAAGCTTTCTTT
>TRBJ2-5|.|TRBD2|15|TRBV7-7
CASSALGGSLETQYF
TGTGCCAGCAGCGCCTTGGGCGGGAGTTTAGAGACCCAGTACTTC
>TRBJ1-2|once|.|15|TRBV7-2
CASSLCINSSYGYTF
TGTGCCAGCAGCTTATGCATTAACAGCAGCTATGGCTACACCTTC
>TRBJ1-1|.|.|16|TRBV18
CASSPGQAGSNTEAFF
TGTGCCAGCTCACCAGGCCAGGCAGGCAGTAACACTGAAGCTTTCTTT
>TRBJ1-6|.|.|16|TRBV28
CASSSPTGVYNSPLHF
TGTGCCAGCAGTTCCCCGACGGGAGTCTATAATTCACCCCTCCACTTT
>TRBJ2-2|.|TRBD2|18|TRBV9
CASSVGTSGIFSTGELFF
TGTGCCAGCAGCGTAGGGACTAGCGGGATTTTTTCCACCGGGGAGCTGTTTTTT
>TRBJ1-2|.|TRBD1|12|TRBV30
CAGTGFDYGYTF
TGTGCCGGGACAGGGTTTGACTATGGCTACACCTTC
>TRBJ1-6|.|TRBD1|11|TRBV12-3/TRBV12-4
CASTSQGSLHF
TGTGCCAGCACCTCACAGGGGTCCCTCCACTTT
>TRBJ2-1|.|.|14|TRBV5-8
CASSFRPGYNEQFF
TGTGCCAGCAGCTTTCGTCCGGGCTACAATGAGCAGTTCTTC
>TRBJ2-1|.|TRBD1|15|TRBV13
CASSLRDSSYNEQFF
TGTGCCAGCAGTCTCCGGGACAGCTCCTACAATGAGCAGTTCTTC
>TRBJ1-6|.|.|14|TRBV7-8
CASTTGDIDSPLHF
TGTGCCAGCACCACCGGGGACATTGATTCACCCCTCCACTTT
>TRBJ1-2|.|TRBD1|16|TRBV5-8
CASRPTGGQGALIYTF
TGTGCCAGCAGACCTACGGGCGGACAGGGGGCACTCATCTACACCTTC
>TRBJ2-7|few|TRBD1|8|TRBV10-1
CTRDRPCF
TGTACCCGGGACAGGCCATGCTTC
>TRBJ2-3|.|.|15|TRBV25-1
CASSEFGGVADTQYF
TGTGCCAGCAGTGAATTTGGAGGGGTCGCAGATACGCAGTATTTT
>TRBJ1-2|.|TRBD1|14|TRBV28
CASSFPDRVYGYTF
TGTGCCAGCAGTTTCCCAGACAGGGTCTATGGCTACACCTTC
>TRBJ1-1|.|TRBD1|13|TRBV29-1
CSARQGGNTEAFF
TGCAGCGCGCGACAGGGAGGGAACACTGAAGCTTTCTTT
>TRBJ1-2|.|.|13|TRBV7-6
CASSLEQGYGYTF
TGTGCCAGCAGCTTAGAGCAGGGCTATGGCTACACCTTC
>TRBJ1-2|.|.|13|TRBV2
CASSVTREGGYTF
TGTGCCAGCAGTGTTACCAGGGAAGGCGGCTACACCTTC
>TRBJ2-7|.|TRBD1|14|TRBV7-6
CASSRGQGDYEQYF
TGTGCCAGCAGTAGAGGACAGGGTGACTACGAGCAGTACTTC
>TRBJ2-3|.|TRBD2|20|TRBV30
CAWSFGKSGWLAVSTDTQYF
TGTGCCTGGAGTTTCGGAAAAAGTGGGTGGCTAGCGGTGAGCACAGATACGCAGTATTTT
>TRBJ1-6|.|.|14|TRBV27
CASTPGRGNSPLHF
TGTGCCAGCACCCCTGGCAGGGGAAATTCACCCCTCCACTTT
>TRBJ1-3|.|TRBD1|15|TRBV19
CASSKDRDSGNTIYF
TGTGCCAGTAGTAAGGACAGGGATTCTGGAAACACCATATATTTT
>TRBJ1-5|.|TRBD1|14|TRBV28
CASSPGTGNQPQHF
TGTGCCAGCAGTCCTGGGACAGGGAATCAGCCCCAGCATTTT
>TRBJ1-4|.|.|11|TRBV11-3
CASRRGEKLFF
TGTGCCAGCAGGAGAGGGGAAAAACTGTTTTTT
>TRBJ2-3|.|TRBD1|14|TRBV4-2
CASSIGGGTDTQYF
TGTGCCAGCAGTATAGGGGGCGGCACAGATACGCAGTATTTT
>TRBJ1-3|.|.|18|TRBV12-1
CASSFAGGQGSAGNTIYF
TGTGCCAGCAGCTTTGCGGGGGGACAGGGAAGTGCGGGAAACACCATATATTTT
>TRBJ2-7|.|TRBD1|15|TRBV27
CASSPRTGGTYEQYF
TGTGCCAGCAGTCCTAGGACAGGGGGAACCTACGAGCAGTACTTC
>TRBJ2-7|.|.|10|TRBV28
CASSRHEQYF
TGTGCCAGCAGTCGTCACGAGCAGTACTTC